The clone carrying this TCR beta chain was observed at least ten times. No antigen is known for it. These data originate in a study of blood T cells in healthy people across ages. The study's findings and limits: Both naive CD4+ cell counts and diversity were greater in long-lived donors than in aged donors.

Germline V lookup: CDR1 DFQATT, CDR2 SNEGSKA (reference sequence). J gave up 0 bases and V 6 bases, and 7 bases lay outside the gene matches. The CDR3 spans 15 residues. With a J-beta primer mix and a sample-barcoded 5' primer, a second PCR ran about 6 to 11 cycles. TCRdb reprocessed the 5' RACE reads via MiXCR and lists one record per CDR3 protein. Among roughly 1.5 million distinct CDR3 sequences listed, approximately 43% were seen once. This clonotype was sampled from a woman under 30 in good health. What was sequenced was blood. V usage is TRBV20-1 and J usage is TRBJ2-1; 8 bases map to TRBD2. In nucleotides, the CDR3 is TGCAGTGCCCTCAAGCGGGAGAGCTCCTACAATGAGCAGTTCTTC. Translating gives CSALKRESSYNEQFF.